In its sample, the clone carrying this TCR beta chain was seen many times. Gene names are mouse gene names. The sequence runs out 4 residues before the end of the CDR3; the remainder is reconstructed from the germline J gene. V was pared by 0 bases and J by 3 bases, with 7 bases between. Germline assignment: CDR1 NNHNN and CDR2 SYGAGS (reference sequence). This CDR3 contains 13 residues. The data derive from a study of CD8+ T cells in alopecia areata. RNA extraction was followed by reverse transcription into cDNA, which acted as the sequencing template. TCRdb keeps only in-frame clones here, not all; method: immunoSEQ multiplex PCR. The sample yields under 3,000 clones, without any singletons.

The sequence was obtained from a C3H/HeJ mouse with alopecia areata. The strain's MHC: H2-k. The gene calls are TRBV13-2 and TRBJ2-7; D remains ambiguous. Source material: lesional skin. Incomplete CDR3 DNA: TGTGCCAGCGGTGATGCAGGTCACTAT. Translation gives CASGDAGHY. The whole CDR3 region reads CASGDAGHYEQYF.